This TCR beta chain was captured by sequencing in a study of shared clonotypes between healthy human individuals. Across the whole study: The donors, a couple of women and three men, were aged 18 to 49.

Naive CD8 cells, CD45RO-negative and positively selected for CCR7, excluded terminally differentiated effector memory CD45RA+ cells. Remarks on this clone: Its matching antigen is unknown.

The table came from immunoSEQ multiplex PCR; TCRdb's copy has only in-frame clones and leaves some out. The repertoire holds roughly 2,000,000 clones, with approximately 92% as singletons. Germline CDR1 reads SEHNR; CDR2 reads FQNEAQ (reference sequence). V lost 5 bases to trimming and J lost 2 bases, with 12 bases between them. CDR3 length: 14 residues. Study conclusions and caveats: Larger richness was generally estimated for naive than memory subsets. Four donors had 5% to 6% of their naive CD4 clonotypes in common.

Source material: naive CD8+ T cells from PBMCs. V and J are TRBV7-9 and TRBJ1-2; no clear D gene. The TCR was taken from a man aged 18 to 30 in good health. Some clones in this sample may be carry-over from other donors' samples. In DNA form, the CDR3 reads TGTGCCAGCAGCCTGTGGGCCGAAAACTATGGCTACACCTTC. It specifies CASSLWAENYGYTF.